In its sample, the clone carrying this T cell receptor (beta chain) was seen once. This entry comes from a study of OX40 agonist ivuxolimab in advanced cancers. Clones were read by immunoSEQ multiplex PCR, and TCRdb kept only the in-frame ones, dropping some. The sample contains under 100,000 clones, 92% of which appear only once. Trimming removed 2 bases from V and 4 bases from J, with 9 bases in between. The CDR3 length is 13 residues. The germline CDR1 and CDR2 sequences are SGHNT and YYREEE (reference sequence). The TCR originated in an adult with an advanced solid tumor such as melanoma, head and neck, liver or kidney cancer. The chain couples TRBV5-4 to TRBJ2-5; a weak D match, TRBD2 (5 bases). The source was CD4+ or CD8+ T cells sorted from blood, collected in a trial of the OX40 agonist ivuxolimab. CDR3 in DNA: TGTGCCAGCAGCTTTACTAGGAGAGAGACCCAGTACTTC. It translates to CASSFTRRETQYF.